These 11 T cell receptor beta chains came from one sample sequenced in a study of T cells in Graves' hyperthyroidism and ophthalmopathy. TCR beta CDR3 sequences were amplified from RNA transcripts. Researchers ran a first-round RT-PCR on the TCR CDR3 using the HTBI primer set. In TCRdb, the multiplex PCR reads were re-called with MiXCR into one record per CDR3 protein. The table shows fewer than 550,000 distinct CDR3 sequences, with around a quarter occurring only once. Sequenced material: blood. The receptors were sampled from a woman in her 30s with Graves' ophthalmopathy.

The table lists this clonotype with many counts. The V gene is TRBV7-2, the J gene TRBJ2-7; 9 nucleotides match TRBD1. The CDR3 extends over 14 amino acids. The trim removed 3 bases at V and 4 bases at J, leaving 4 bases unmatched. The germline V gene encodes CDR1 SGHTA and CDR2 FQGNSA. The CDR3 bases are TGTGCCAGCAGCTTTGGACAGGGGTTGTACGAGCAGTACTTC. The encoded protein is CASSFGQGLYEQYF. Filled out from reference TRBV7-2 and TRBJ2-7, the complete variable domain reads GAGVSQSPSNKVTEKGKDVELRCDPISGHTALYWYRQSLGQGLEFLIYFQGNSAPDKSGLPSDRFSAERTGGSVSTLTIQRTQQEDSAVYLCASSFGQGLYEQYFGPGTRLTVT.

The CDR3: CASNQGWDTEAFF. Written as DNA, the CDR3 is TGTGCCAGTAATCAGGGTTGGGACACTGAAGCTTTCTTT. V gene TRBV19 combines with J gene TRBJ1-1; weak D call: TRBD1 (5 bases). This CDR3 is 13 amino acids long. The germline CDR1 and CDR2 sequences are LNHDA and SQIVND (reference sequence). The V and J ends lost 7 bases and 3 bases respectively, with 12 bases between them.

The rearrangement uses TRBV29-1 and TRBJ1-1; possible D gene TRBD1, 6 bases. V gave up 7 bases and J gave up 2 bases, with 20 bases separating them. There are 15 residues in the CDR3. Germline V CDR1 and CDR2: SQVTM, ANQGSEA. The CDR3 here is CSADEDRQANTEAFF. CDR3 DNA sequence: TGCAGCGCCGATGAAGACAGACAGGCTAACACTGAAGCTTTCTTT.

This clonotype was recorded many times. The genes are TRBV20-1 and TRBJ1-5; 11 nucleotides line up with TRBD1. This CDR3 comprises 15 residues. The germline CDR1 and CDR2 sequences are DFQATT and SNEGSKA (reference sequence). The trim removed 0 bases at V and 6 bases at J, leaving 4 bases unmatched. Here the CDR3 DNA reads TGCAGTGCTAGAGACCGGACAGGGGGCTTTCAGCCCCAGCATTTT. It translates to CSARDRTGGFQPQHF.

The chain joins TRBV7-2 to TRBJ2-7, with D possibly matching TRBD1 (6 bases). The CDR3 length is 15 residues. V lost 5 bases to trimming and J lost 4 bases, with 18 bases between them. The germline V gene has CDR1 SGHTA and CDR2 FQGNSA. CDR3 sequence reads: CASSAQGTSSYEQYF. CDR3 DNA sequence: TGTGCCAGCAGCGCACAAGGGACATCTTCTTACGAGCAGTACTTC.

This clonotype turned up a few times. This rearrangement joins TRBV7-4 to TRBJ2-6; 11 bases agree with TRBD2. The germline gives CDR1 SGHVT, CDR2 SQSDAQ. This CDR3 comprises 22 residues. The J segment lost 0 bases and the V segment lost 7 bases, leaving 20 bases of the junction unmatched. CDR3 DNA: TGTGCCAGCACCTTCCGTGTTCGACTAGCGGGATTCCCGGACTCTGGGGCCAACGTCCTGACTTTC. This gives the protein CASTFRVRLAGFPDSGANVLTF.

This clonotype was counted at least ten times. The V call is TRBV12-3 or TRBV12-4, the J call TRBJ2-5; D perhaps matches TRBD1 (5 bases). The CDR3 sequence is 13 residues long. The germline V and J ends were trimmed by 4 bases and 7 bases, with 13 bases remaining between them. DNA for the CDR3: TGTGCCAGCAGTTGGGGCCAGGGATTGACCCAGTACTTC. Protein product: CASSWGQGLTQYF.

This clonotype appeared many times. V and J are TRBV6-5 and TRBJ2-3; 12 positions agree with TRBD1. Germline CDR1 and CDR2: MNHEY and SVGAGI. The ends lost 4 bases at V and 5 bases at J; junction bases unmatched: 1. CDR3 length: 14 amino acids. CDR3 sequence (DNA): TGTGCCAGCAGTTGGGACAGGGGGCAAGATACGCAGTATTTT. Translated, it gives CASSWDRGQDTQYF.

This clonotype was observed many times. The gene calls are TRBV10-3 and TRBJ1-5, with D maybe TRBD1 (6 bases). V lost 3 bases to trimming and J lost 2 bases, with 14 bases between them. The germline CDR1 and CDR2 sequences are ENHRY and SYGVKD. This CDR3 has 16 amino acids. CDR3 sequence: CAISDLGGAGNQPQHF. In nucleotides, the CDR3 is TGTGCCATCAGTGATCTGGGGGGCGCGGGCAATCAGCCCCAGCATTTT.

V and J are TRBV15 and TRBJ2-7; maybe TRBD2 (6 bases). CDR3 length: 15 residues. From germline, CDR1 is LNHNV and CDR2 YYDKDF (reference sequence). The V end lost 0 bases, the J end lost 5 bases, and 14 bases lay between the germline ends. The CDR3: CATSRDLGEVNEQYF. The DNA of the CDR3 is TGTGCCACCAGCAGAGATTTAGGGGAGGTGAACGAGCAGTACTTC.

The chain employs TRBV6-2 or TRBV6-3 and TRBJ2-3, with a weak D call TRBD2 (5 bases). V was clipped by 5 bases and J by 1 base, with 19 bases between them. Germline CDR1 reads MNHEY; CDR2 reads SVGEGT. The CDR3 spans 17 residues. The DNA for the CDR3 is TGTGCCAGCAGTACCTCGGCCCGGACTCGGGGCACAGATACGCAGTATTTT. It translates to CASSTSARTRGTDTQYF.